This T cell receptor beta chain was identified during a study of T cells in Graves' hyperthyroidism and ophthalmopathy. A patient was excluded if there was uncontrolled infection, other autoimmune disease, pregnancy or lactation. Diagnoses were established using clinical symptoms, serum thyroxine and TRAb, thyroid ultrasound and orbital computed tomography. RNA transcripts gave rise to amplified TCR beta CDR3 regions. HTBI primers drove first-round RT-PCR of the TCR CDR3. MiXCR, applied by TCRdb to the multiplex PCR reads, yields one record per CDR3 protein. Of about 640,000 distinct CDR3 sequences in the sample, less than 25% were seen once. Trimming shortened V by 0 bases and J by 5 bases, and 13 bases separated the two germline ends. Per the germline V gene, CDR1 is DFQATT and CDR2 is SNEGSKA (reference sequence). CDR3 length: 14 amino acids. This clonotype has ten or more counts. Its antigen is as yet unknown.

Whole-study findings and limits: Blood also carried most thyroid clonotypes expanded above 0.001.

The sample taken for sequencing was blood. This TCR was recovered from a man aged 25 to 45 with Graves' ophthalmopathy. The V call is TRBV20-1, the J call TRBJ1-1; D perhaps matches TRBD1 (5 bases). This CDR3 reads CSARDQGWGTEAFF. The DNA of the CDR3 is TGCAGTGCTAGAGATCAGGGTTGGGGGACTGAAGCTTTCTTT.